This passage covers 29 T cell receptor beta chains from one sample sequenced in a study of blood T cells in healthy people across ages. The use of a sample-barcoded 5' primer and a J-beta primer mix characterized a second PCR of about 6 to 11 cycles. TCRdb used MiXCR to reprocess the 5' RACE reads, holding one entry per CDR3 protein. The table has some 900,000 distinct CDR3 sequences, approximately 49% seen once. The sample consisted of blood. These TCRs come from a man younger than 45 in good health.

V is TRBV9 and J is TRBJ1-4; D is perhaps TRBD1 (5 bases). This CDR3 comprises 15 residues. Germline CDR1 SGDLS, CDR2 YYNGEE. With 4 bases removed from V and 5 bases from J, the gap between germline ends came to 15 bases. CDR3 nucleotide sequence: TGTGCCAGCAGCCTAGGGGACGGAGCAAATGAAAAACTGTTTTTT. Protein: CASSLGDGANEKLFF. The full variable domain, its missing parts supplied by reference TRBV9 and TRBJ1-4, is DSGVTQTPKHLITATGQRVTLRCSPRSGDLSVYWYQQSLDQGLQFLIQYYNGEERAKGNILERFSAQQFPDLHSELNLSSLELGDSALYFCASSLGDGANEKLFFGSGTQLSVL.

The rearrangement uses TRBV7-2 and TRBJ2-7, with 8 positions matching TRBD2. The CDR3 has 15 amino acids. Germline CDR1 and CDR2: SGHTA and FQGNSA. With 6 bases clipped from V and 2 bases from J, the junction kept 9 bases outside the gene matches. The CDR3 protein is CASRQAAAGAYEQYF. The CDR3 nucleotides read TGTGCCAGCAGGCAGGCGGCAGCGGGAGCCTACGAGCAGTACTTC.

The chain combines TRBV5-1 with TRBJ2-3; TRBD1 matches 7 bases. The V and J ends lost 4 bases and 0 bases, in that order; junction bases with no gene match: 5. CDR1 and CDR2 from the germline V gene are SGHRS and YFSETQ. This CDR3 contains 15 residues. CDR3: CASSPGRGSTDTQYF. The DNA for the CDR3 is TGCGCCAGCAGCCCGGGCAGGGGGAGCACAGATACGCAGTATTTT.

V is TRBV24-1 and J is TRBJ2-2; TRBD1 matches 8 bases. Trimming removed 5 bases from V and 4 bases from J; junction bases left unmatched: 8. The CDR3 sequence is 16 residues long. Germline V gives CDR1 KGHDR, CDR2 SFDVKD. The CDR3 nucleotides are TGTGCCACCAGTGGGGTGGGACAGGCGTTCACCGGGGAGCTGTTTTTT. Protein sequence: CATSGVGQAFTGELFF.

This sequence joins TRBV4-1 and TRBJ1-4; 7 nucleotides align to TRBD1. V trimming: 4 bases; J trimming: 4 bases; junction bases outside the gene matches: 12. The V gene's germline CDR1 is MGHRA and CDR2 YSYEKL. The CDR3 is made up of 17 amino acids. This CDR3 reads CASSPKVGGQDNEKLFF. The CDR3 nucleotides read TGCGCCAGCAGCCCAAAGGTCGGAGGACAGGATAATGAAAAACTGTTTTTT.

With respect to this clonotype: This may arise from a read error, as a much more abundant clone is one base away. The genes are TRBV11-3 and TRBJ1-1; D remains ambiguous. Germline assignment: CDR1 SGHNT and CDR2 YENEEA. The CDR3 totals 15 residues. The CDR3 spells CTSSPPGRMNTEAFF. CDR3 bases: TGTACCAGCAGCCCCCCGGGCCGGATGAACACTGAAGCTTTCTTT.

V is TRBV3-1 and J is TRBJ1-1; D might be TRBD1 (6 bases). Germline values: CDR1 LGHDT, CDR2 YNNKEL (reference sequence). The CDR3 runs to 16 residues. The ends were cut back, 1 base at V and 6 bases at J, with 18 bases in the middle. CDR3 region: CASSQAPGAWLAEAFF. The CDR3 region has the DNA TGTGCCAGCAGCCAAGCACCGGGGGCCTGGTTGGCTGAAGCTTTCTTT.

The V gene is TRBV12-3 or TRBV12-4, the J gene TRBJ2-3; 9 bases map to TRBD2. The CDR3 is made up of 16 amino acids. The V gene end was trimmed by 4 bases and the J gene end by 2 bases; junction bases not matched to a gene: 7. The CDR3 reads CASSSYSGGPTDTQYF. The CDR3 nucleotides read TGTGCCAGCAGTTCTTATAGCGGGGGACCCACAGATACGCAGTATTTT.

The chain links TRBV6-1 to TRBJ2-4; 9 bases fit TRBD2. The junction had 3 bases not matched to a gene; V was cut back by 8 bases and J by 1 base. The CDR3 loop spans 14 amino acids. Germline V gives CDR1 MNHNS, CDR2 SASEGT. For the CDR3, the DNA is TGTGCCAGCGACCTAGCGGGGGCCAAAAACATTCAGTACTTC. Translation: CASDLAGAKNIQYF.

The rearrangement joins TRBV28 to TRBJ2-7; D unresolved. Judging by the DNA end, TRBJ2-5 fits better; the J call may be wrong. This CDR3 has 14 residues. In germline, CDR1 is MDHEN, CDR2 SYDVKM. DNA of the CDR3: TGTGCCAGCAGTCCTACTGCCGGCCCAGGGACCCAGTACTTC. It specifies CASSPTAGPGTQYF.

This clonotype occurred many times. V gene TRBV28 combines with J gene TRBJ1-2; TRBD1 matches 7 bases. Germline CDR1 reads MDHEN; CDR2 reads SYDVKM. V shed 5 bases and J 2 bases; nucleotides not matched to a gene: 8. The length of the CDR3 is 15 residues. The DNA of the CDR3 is TGTGCCAGCAGTCCGCTCTTACAGGGGAACTATGGCTACACCTTC. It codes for CASSPLLQGNYGYTF.

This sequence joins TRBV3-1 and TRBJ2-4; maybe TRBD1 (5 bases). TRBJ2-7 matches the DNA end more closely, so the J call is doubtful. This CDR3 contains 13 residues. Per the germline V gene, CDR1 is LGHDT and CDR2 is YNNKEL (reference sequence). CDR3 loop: CASSSPRVSEQYF. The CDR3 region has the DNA TGTGCCAGCAGCAGCCCCAGGGTCTCCGAGCAGTACTTC.

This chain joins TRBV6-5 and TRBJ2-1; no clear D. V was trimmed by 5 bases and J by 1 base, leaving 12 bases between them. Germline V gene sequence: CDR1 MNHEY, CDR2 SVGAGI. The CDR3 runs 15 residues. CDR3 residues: CASSPQAPSYNEQFF. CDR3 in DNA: TGTGCCAGCAGTCCTCAGGCCCCTTCCTACAATGAGCAGTTCTTC.

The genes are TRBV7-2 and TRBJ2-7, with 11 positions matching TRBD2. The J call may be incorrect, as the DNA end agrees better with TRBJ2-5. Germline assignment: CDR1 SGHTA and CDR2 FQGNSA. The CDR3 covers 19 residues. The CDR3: CASSLSPRGSGGARETQYF. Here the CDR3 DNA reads TGTGCCAGCAGCTTATCCCCTCGGGGTAGCGGGGGGGCTAGGGAGACCCAGTACTTC.

The CDR3 DNA is TGCAGTGCTTTGGGACTAGCGGAACCATCTGGGGAGACCCAGTACTTC. This translates into CSALGLAEPSGETQYF. The V call is TRBV20-1, the J call TRBJ2-5, with 11 bases lining up with TRBD2. The CDR3 runs 16 residues. Germline V lookup: CDR1 DFQATT, CDR2 SNEGSKA (reference sequence). The trim removed 5 bases at V and 5 bases at J, leaving 13 bases unmatched.

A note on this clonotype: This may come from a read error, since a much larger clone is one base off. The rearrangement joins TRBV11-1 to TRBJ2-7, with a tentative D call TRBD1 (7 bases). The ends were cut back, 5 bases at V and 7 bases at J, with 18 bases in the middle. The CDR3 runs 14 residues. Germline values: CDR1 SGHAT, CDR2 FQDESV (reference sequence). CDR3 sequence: CASSPQGGYNEQYF. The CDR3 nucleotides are TGTGCCAGCAGCCCTCAGGGGGGATACAATGAGCAGTACTTC.

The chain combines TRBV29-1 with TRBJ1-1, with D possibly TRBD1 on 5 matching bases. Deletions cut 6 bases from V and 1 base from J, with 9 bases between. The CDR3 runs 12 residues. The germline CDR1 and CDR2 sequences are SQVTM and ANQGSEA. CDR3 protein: CSVLGGNTEAFF. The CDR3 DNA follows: TGCAGCGTCCTGGGGGGGAACACTGAAGCTTTCTTT.

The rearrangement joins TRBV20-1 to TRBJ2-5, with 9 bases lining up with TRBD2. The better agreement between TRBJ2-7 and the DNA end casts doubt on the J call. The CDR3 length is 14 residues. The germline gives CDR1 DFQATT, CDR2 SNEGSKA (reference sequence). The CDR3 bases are TGCAGTGCTAGAGCCGGGACTAGCTTTTACGAGCAGTACTTC. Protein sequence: CSARAGTSFYEQYF.

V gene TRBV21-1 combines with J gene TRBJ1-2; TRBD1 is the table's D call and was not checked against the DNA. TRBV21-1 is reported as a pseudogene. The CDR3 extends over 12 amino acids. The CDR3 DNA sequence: TGTGCCAAGGGGACAGCCGCCTATGGCTACACCTTC. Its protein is CAKGTAAYGYTF.

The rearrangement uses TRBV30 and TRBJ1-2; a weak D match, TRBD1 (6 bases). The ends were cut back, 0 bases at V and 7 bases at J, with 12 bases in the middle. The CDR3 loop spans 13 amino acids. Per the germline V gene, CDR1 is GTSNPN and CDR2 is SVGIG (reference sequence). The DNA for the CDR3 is TGTGCCTGGAGTGTAGGCCAGGGGATTGGCTACACCTTC. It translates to CAWSVGQGIGYTF.

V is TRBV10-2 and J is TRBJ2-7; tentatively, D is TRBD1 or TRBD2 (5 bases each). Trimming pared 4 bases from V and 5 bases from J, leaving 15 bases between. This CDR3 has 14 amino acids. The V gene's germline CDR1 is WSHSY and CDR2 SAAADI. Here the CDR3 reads CASSGWGILNEQYF. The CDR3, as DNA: TGCGCCAGCAGTGGTTGGGGGATTCTGAACGAGCAGTACTTC.

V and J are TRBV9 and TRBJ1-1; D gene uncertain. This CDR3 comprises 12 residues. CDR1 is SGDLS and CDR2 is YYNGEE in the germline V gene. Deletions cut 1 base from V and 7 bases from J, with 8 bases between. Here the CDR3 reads CASSVRAGEAFF. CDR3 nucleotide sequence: TGTGCCAGCAGCGTACGAGCCGGTGAAGCTTTCTTT.

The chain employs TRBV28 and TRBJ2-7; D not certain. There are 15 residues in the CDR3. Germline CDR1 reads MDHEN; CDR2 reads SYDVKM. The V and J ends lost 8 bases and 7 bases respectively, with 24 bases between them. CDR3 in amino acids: CASRPAPTPTDEQYF. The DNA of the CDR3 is TGTGCCAGCCGACCGGCCCCGACACCCACCGATGAGCAGTACTTC.

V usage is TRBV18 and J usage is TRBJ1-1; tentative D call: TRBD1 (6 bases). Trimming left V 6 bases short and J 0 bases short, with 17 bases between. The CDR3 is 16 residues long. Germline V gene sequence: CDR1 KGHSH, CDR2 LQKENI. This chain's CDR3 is CASSPGGAVMNTEAFF. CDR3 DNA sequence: TGTGCCAGCTCCCCCGGGGGGGCCGTTATGAACACTGAAGCTTTCTTT.

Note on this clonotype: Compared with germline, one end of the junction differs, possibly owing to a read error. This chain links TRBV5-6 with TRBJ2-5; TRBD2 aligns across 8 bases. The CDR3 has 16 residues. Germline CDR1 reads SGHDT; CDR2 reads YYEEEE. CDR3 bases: TGTGTCAGCAGCTTCCCTAGCGGGCCGAACAGAGAGACCCAGTACTTC. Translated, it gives CVSSFPSGPNRETQYF.

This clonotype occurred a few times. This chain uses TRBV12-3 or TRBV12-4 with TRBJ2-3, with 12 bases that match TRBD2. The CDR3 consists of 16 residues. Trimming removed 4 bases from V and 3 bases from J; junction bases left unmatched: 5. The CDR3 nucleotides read TGTGCCAGCAGTTACTCTAGCGGGGGGGCTACAGATACGCAGTATTTT. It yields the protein CASSYSSGGATDTQYF.

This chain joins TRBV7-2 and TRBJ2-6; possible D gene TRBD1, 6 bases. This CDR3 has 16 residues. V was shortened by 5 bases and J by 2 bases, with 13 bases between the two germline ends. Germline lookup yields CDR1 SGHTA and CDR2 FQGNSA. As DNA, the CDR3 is TGTGCCAGCAGCCGGACTCAGGGGACTGGGGCCAACGTCCTGACTTTC. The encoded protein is CASSRTQGTGANVLTF. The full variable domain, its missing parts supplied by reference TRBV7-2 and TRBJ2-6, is GAGVSQSPSNKVTEKGKDVELRCDPISGHTALYWYRQSLGQGLEFLIYFQGNSAPDKSGLPSDRFSAERTGGSVSTLTIQRTQQEDSAVYLCASSRTQGTGANVLTFGAGSRLTVL.

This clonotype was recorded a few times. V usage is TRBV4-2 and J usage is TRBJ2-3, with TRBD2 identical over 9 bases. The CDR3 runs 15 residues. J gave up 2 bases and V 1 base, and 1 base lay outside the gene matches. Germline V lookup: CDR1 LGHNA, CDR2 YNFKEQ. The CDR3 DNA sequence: TGTGCCAGCAGCCAAGCTAGCGGGGACACAGATACGCAGTATTTT. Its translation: CASSQASGDTDTQYF.

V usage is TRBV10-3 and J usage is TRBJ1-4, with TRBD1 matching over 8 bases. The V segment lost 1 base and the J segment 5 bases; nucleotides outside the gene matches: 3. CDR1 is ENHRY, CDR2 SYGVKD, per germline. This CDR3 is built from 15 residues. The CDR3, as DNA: TGTGCCATCAGTGAGTGGACAGGGAACAATGAAAAACTGTTTTTT. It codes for CAISEWTGNNEKLFF.